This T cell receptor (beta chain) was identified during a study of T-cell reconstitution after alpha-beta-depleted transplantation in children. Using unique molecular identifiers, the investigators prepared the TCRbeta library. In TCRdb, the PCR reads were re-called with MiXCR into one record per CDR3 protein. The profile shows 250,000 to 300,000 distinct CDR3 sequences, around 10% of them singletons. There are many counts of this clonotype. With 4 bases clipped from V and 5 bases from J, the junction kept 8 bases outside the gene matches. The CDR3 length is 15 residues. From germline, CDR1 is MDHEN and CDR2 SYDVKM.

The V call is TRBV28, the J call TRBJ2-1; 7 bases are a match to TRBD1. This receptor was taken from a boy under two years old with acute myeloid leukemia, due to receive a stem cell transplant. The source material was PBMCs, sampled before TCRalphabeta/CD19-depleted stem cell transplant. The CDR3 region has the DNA TGTGCCAGCAGTTCTATACAGGGGTTGCACAATGAGCAGTTCTTC. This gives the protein CASSSIQGLHNEQFF.